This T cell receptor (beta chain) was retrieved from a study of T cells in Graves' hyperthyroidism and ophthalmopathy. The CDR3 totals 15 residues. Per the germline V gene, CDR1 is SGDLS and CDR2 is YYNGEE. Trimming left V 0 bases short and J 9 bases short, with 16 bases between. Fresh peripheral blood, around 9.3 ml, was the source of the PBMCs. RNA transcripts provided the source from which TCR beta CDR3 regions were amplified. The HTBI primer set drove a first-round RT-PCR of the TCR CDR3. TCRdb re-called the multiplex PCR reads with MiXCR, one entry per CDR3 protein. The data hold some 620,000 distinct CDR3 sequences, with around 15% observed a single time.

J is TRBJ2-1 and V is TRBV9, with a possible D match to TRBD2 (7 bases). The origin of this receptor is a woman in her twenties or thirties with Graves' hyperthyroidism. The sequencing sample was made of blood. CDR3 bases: TGTGCCAGCAGCGTAGAAAGTAGGGGGGGCGGTGAGCAGTTCTTC. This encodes CASSVESRGGGEQFF.